The source of this T cell receptor beta chain is a study of blood T cell repertoires in COVID-19. Original data processing: Estimation of nucleated cell counts relied on the amplification of reference gene primers. Some clones are missing from TCRdb's copy, which holds only in-frame ones; the method was immunoSEQ multiplex PCR. V and J calls and clone size come straight from that table; D and trimming were deduced from the DNA. Of over 250,000 clones listed, around 90% are singletons. With 3 bases removed from V and 8 bases from J, the gap between germline ends came to 15 bases. CDR3 size: 14 residues. Germline V gives CDR1 SNHLY, CDR2 FYNNEI.

The receptor was isolated from a woman aged 40-49 years who had recovered from COVID-19. This sequence joins TRBV2 and TRBJ2-3, with D tentatively TRBD2 (5 bases). The sequenced sample consisted of peripheral blood. DNA of the CDR3: TGTGCCAGCAGTGAGTTGGCGGGCCCGGTTACGCAGTATTTT. Protein: CASSELAGPVTQYF.